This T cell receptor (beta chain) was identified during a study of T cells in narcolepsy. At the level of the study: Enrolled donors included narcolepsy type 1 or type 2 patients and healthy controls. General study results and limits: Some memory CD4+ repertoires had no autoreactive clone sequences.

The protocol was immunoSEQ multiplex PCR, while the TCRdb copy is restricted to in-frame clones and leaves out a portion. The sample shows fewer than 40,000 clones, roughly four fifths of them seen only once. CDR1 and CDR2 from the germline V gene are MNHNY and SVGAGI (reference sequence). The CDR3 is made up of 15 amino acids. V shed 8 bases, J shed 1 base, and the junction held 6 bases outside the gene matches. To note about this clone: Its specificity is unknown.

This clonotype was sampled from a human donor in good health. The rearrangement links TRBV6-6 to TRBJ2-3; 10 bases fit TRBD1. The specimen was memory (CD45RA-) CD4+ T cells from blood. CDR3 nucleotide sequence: TGTGCCAGCGGTAGGGGGACAGGGGGCACAGATACGCAGTATTTT. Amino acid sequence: CASGRGTGGTDTQYF.